The entry below gives a single TCR beta chain sequence along with its context. The antigen is not known. The V end was cut by 1 base, the J end by 4 bases, with 13 bases between. The CDR3 runs to 16 residues. CDR1 is LNHDA, CDR2 SQIVND, per germline (reference sequence). The PCR employed 60 Vbeta primers together with 13 Jbeta primers. Method: immunoSEQ multiplex PCR; TCRdb's copy keeps in-frame clones and lacks some. The sample yields around 130,000 clones, 61% seen once. These data originate in a study of cytomegalovirus exposure and HLA in healthy donors. Findings of the study overall: In a later analysis, CMV-associated beta chains were mostly HLA-associated, it appeared.

The chain recombines TRBV19 with TRBJ2-2; a weak D match, TRBD1 (7 bases). The sequence came from a male donor in good health and CMV-seronegative. Specimen: PBMCs. Here the CDR3 DNA reads TGTGCCAGTAGTATAGCGGAGGGGGCGCCCACCGGGGAGCTGTTTTTT. It specifies CASSIAEGAPTGELFF.